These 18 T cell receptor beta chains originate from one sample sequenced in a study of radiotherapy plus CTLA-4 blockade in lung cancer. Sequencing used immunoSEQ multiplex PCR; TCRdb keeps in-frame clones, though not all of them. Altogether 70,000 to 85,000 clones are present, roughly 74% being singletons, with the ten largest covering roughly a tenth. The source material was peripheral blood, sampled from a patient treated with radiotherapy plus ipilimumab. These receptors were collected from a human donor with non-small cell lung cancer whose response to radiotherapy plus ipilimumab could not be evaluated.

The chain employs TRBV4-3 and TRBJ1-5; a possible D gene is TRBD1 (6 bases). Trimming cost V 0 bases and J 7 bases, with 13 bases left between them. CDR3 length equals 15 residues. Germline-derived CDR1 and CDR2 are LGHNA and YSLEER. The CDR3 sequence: CASSQDWGGHQPQHF. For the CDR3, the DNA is TGCGCCAGCAGCCAAGATTGGGGGGGGCACCAGCCCCAGCATTTT.

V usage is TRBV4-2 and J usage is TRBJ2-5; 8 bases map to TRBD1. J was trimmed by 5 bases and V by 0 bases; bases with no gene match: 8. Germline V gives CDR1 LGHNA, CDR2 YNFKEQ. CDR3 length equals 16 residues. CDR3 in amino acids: CASSQEVAGGLETQYF. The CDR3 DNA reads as TGTGCCAGCAGCCAAGAGGTGGCAGGGGGCTTGGAGACCCAGTACTTC.

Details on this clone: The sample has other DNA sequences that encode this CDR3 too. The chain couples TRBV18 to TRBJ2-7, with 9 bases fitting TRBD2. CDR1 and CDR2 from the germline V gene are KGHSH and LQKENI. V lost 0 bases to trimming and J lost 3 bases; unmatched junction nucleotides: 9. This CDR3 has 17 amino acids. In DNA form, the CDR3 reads TGTGCCAGCTCACCACCACTCGGGACTAGCCTTTTCTACGAGCAGTACTTC. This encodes CASSPPLGTSLFYEQYF. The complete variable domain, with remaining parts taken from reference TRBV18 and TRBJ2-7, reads NAGVMQNPRHLVRRRGQEARLRCSPMKGHSHVYWYRQLPEEGLKFMVYLQKENIIDESGMPKERFSAEFPKEGPSILRIQQVVRGDSAAYFCASSPPLGTSLFYEQYFGPGTRLTVT.

CDR3 coding DNA: TGCGCCAGCAGCCAACGGACAGGGGACTACAATGAGCAGTTCTTC. This codes for CASSQRTGDYNEQFF. V and J are TRBV4-3 and TRBJ2-1; 9 bases match TRBD1. The CDR3 has 15 amino acids. The V gene's germline CDR1 is LGHNA and CDR2 YSLEER. Germline trimming cut 2 bases from V and 3 bases from J; bases unmatched to any gene: 2.

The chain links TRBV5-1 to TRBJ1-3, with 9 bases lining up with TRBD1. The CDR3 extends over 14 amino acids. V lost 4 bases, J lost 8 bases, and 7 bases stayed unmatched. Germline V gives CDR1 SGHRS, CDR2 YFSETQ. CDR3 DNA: TGCGCCAGCAGCCCTTCGGGACAGGGATACACCATATATTTT. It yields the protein CASSPSGQGYTIYF.

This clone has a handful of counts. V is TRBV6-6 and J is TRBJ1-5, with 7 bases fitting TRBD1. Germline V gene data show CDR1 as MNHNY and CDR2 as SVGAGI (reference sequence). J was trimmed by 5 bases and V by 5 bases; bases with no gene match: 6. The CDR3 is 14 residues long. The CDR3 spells CASSRTGGDQPQHF. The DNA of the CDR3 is TGTGCCAGCAGTCGGACAGGTGGAGATCAGCCCCAGCATTTT.

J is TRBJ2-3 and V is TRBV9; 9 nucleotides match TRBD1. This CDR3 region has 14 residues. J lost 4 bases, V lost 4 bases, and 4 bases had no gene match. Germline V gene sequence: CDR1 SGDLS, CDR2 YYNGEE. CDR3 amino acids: CASSRGQGPDTQYF. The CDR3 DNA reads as TGTGCCAGCAGCCGAGGACAGGGGCCAGATACGCAGTATTTT.

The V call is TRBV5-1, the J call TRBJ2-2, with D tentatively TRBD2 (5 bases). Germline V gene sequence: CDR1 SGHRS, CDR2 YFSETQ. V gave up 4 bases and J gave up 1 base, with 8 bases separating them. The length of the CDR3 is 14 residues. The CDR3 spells CASSPEVNTGELFF. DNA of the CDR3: TGCGCCAGCAGCCCGGAGGTGAACACCGGGGAGCTGTTTTTT.

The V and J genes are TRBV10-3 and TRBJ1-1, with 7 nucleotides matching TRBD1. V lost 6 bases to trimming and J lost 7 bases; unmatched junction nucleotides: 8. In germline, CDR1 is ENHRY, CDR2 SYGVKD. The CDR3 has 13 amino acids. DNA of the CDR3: TGTGCCATCAGGGACAGGACCGTTGTTGAAGCTTTCTTT. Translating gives CAIRDRTVVEAFF.

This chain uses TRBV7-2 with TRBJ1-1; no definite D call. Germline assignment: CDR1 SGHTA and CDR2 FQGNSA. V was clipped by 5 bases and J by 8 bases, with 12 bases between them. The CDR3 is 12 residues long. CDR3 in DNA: TGTGCCAGCAGCCGGTCGGGGAGGGAAGCTTTCTTT. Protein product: CASSRSGREAFF.

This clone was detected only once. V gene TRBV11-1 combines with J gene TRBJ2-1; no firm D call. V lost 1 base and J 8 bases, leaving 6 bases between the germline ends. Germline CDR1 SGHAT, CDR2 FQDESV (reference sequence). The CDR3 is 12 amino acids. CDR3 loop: CASSLDVYEQFF. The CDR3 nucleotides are TGTGCCAGCAGCTTAGATGTCTATGAGCAGTTCTTC.

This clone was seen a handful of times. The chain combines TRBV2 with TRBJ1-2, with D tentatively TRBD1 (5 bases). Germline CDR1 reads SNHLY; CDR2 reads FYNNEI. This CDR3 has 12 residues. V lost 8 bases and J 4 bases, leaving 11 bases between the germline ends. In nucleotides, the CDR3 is TGTGCCAGCGAGTGGAGGGGCTATGGCTACACCTTC. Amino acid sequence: CASEWRGYGYTF. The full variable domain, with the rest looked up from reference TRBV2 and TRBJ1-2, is EPEVTQTPSHQVTQMGQEVILRCVPISNHLYFYWYRQILGQKVEFLVSFYNNEISEKSEIFDDQFSVERPDGSNFTLKIRSTKLEDSAMYFCASEWRGYGYTFGSGTRLTVV.

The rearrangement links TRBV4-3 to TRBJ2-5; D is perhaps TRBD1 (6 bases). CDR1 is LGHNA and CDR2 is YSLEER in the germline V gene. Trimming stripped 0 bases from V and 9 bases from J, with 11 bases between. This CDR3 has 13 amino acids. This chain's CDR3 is CASSQDRGMAQYF. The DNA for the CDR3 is TGCGCCAGCAGCCAAGATAGGGGGATGGCCCAGTACTTC.

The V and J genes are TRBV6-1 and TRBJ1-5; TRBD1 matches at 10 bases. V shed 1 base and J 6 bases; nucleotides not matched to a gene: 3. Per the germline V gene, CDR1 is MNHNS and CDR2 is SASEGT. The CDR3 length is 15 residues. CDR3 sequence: CASSEGQGAFQPQHF. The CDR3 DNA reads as TGTGCCAGCAGTGAAGGACAGGGGGCGTTTCAGCCCCAGCATTTT.

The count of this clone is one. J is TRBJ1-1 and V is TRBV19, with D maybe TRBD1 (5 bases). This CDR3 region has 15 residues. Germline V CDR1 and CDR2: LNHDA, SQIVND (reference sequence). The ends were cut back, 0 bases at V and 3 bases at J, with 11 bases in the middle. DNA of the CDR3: TGTGCCAGTAGTATAGAGCAGGGTACCGACACTGAAGCTTTCTTT. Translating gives CASSIEQGTDTEAFF.

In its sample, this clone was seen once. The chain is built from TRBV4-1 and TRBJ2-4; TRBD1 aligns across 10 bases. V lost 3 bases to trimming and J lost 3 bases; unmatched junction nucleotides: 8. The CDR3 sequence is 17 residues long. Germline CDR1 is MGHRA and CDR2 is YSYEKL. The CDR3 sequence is CASSQGWTGGGKNIQYF. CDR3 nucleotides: TGCGCCAGCAGCCAGGGATGGACAGGGGGTGGCAAAAACATTCAGTACTTC.

CDR3 sequence: CASSPGRVWMANVLTF. CDR3 nucleotides: TGTGCCAGCAGCCCGGGGAGGGTCTGGATGGCCAACGTCCTGACTTTC. The chain uses TRBV7-9 and TRBJ2-6, with 7 bases lining up with TRBD2. The CDR3 length is 16 residues. CDR1 and CDR2 from the germline V gene are SEHNR and FQNEAQ (reference sequence). V dropped 5 bases and J dropped 6; count of bases not matched to a gene: 10.

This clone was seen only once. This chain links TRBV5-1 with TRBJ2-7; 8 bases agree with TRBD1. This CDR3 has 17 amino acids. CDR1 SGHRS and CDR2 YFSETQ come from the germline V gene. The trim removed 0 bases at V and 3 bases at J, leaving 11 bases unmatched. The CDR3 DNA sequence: TGCGCCAGCAGCTTGGAGGGTGGATGGGGACAGGTCTACGAGCAGTACTTC. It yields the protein CASSLEGGWGQVYEQYF.